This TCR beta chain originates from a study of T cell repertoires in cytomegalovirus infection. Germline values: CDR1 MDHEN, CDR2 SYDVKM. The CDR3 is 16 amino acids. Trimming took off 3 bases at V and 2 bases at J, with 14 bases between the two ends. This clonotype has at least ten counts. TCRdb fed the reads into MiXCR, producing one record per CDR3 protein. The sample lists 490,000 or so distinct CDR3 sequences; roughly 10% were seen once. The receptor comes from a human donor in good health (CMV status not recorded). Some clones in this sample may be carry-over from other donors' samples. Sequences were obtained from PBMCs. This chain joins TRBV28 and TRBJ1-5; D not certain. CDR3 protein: CASSFARGGGNQPQHF. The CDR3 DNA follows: TGTGCCAGCAGTTTCGCCCGAGGTGGCGGCAATCAGCCCCAGCATTTT.